Included here is one T cell receptor (beta chain) sequence, with context. Other DNA sequences of this sample code for an identical CDR3. Cohort allocation depended upon clinical history that participants reported. Original handling: Cell counts per sample came from amplifying reference gene primers. Profiling relied on immunoSEQ multiplex PCR, and the TCRdb table lists in-frame clones only, not all of them. That table supplies the V and J calls and clone size; D and trimming were determined from the DNA. This table holds roughly 250,000 clones, over 75% found once. The data stem from a study of blood T cell repertoires in COVID-19. About the research overall: PBMCs, B-cell-depleted T cells, or T cells provided the cDNA or gDNA that made up the material.

This CDR3 spans 15 amino acids. Germline V lookup: CDR1 LNHDA, CDR2 SQIVND (reference sequence). Trimming removed 4 bases at V and 1 base at J, with 11 bases between. This clonotype originated in a woman under 30 who had recovered from COVID-19. The material sequenced was PBMCs or T cells enriched from blood (not recorded which). The chain joins TRBV19 to TRBJ1-3, with D tentatively TRBD1 (6 bases). CDR3 sequence (DNA): TGTGCCAGTAGTACGCAAGGGGGATCTGGAAACACCATATATTTT. Protein product: CASSTQGGSGNTIYF.